These 14 T cell receptor beta chains were sequenced from one sample in a study of blood T cell repertoires in COVID-19. Repertoires were generated with immunoSEQ multiplex PCR, while TCRdb's copy carries only in-frame clones and drops some. The sample has about 62,000 clones, 75% to 90% seen once. The sample was peripheral blood. The receptors here all came from a woman aged 55-70 years with COVID-19, enrolled during active disease.

The chain joins TRBV15 to TRBJ1-1; D is possibly TRBD1 (5 bases). There are 15 residues in the CDR3. Germline lookup yields CDR1 LNHNV and CDR2 YYDKDF (reference sequence). V lost 3 bases and J 0 bases, leaving 11 bases between the germline ends. CDR3 bases: TGTGCCACCAGCAGGAGCGCAGGGATGAACACTGAAGCTTTCTTT. Translation: CATSRSAGMNTEAFF. The complete variable domain, with remaining parts taken from reference TRBV15 and TRBJ1-1, reads DAMVIQNPRYQVTQFGKPVTLSCSQTLNHNVMYWYQQKSSQAPKLLFHYYDKDFNNEADTPDNFQSRRPNTSFCFLDIRSPGLGDTAMYLCATSRSAGMNTEAFFGQGTRLTVV.

The chain uses TRBV7-8 and TRBJ2-1; 7 bases align to TRBD2. CDR1 and CDR2 (germline): SGHVS, FQNEAQ. The junction had 7 bases not matched to a gene; V was cut back by 5 bases and J by 12 bases. The CDR3 is 12 residues long. The DNA for the CDR3 is TGTGCCAGCAGCCCCGGGCGCGGGGGGCAGTTCTTC. Protein sequence: CASSPGRGGQFF.

The chain couples TRBV5-1 to TRBJ2-7, with 7 bases matching TRBD1. Germline V CDR1 and CDR2: SGHRS, YFSETQ. After removal of 4 bases from V and 3 bases from J, the junction contained 16 bases not matched to a gene. The CDR3 covers 17 residues. CDR3 amino acids: CASSPSKTGVPHYEQYF. The CDR3 DNA reads as TGCGCCAGCAGCCCGTCCAAAACAGGGGTCCCCCACTACGAGCAGTACTTC.

V usage is TRBV11-2 and J usage is TRBJ1-1; TRBD1 matches at 7 bases. This CDR3 spans 14 amino acids. CDR1 is SGHAT, CDR2 FQNNGV, per germline. Unmatched junction bases numbered 5, after V lost 5 bases and J lost 2 bases. The CDR3 here is CASSPTGSNTEAFF. The CDR3 DNA sequence: TGTGCCAGCAGCCCGACAGGGTCTAACACTGAAGCTTTCTTT.

The rearrangement links TRBV5-1 to TRBJ1-5; D is unresolved. Trimming cost V 2 bases and J 5 bases, with 11 bases left between them. Germline V gives CDR1 SGHRS, CDR2 YFSETQ. The CDR3 totals 14 residues. The CDR3 sequence: CASSLRGSDQPQHF. The CDR3 DNA follows: TGCGCCAGCAGCTTACGGGGTTCAGATCAGCCCCAGCATTTT.

The gene calls are TRBV14 and TRBJ1-1; no reliable D call. Germline V CDR1 and CDR2: SGHDN, FVKESK. V lost 4 bases, J lost 2 bases, and 8 bases lay in between. The CDR3 loop spans 13 amino acids. CDR3 residues: CASSLKINTEAFF. The CDR3 DNA sequence: TGTGCCAGCAGCCTTAAAATTAACACTGAAGCTTTCTTT.

The chain combines TRBV5-4 with TRBJ1-2; 10 positions agree with TRBD1. CDR1 and CDR2 from the germline V gene are SGHNT and YYREEE (reference sequence). This CDR3 has 14 amino acids. Trimming at V came to 2 bases and at J to 5 bases, leaving 3 bases not matched to a gene. The CDR3 spells CASSFRDRGYGYTF. Here the CDR3 DNA reads TGTGCCAGCAGCTTTCGGGACAGGGGTTATGGCTACACCTTC. Based on the CDR3 plus reference TRBV5-4 and TRBJ1-2, the full variable domain is ETGVTQSPTHLIKTRGQQVTLRCSSQSGHNTVSWYQQALGQGPQFIFQYYREEENGRGNFPPRFSGLQFPNYSSELNVNALELDDSALYLCASSFRDRGYGYTFGSGTRLTVV.

The J gene is TRBJ2-1, the V gene TRBV5-1; 8 nucleotides line up with TRBD2. Germline V gene sequence: CDR1 SGHRS, CDR2 YFSETQ. The trim removed 4 bases at V and 4 bases at J, leaving 7 bases unmatched. CDR3 length: 15 residues. The CDR3 sequence is CASSPRLAQYNEQFF. The CDR3 DNA reads as TGCGCCAGCAGCCCGAGACTAGCGCAGTACAATGAGCAGTTCTTC.

This rearrangement joins TRBV3-1 (or the pseudogene TRBV3-2) to TRBJ2-1; 8 bases line up with TRBD2. This CDR3 has 13 residues. The V and J ends lost 7 bases and 6 bases, in that order; junction bases with no gene match: 5. Germline V gene data show CDR1 as LGHDT and CDR2 as YNNKEL (reference sequence). CDR3 protein: CASMPGGVNEQFF. The CDR3 DNA is TGTGCCAGCATGCCGGGAGGGGTCAATGAGCAGTTCTTC.

This clone was counted once. The V call is TRBV6-1, the J call TRBJ2-1; D unclear. V was clipped by 3 bases and J by 9 bases, with 15 bases between them. CDR3 size: 14 residues. The germline CDR1 and CDR2 sequences are MNHNS and SASEGT. The CDR3 spells CASSELAPTPEQFF. CDR3 in DNA: TGTGCCAGCAGTGAGCTTGCCCCTACCCCTGAGCAGTTCTTC.

The V and J genes are TRBV12-5 and TRBJ1-5; 8 bases match TRBD1. This CDR3 contains 15 residues. Unmatched junction bases numbered 1, after V lost 1 base and J lost 2 bases. CDR1 and CDR2 (germline): LGHNT, FRNRAP. CDR3 sequence (DNA): TGTGCTAGTGGTTTGGCGGACAGGGGCAATCAGCCCCAGCATTTT. Translated, it gives CASGLADRGNQPQHF.

This chain connects TRBV30 to TRBJ2-1; 10 nucleotides match TRBD1. CDR1 is GTSNPN and CDR2 is SVGIG in the germline V gene (reference sequence). There are 15 residues in the CDR3. The V gene end was trimmed by 3 bases and the J gene end by 4 bases; junction bases not matched to a gene: 6. DNA of the CDR3: TGTGCCTGGAGCCCGGGGACAGGGGTGTACAATGAGCAGTTCTTC. Its translation is CAWSPGTGVYNEQFF.

This clone showed up just a few times. The chain recombines TRBV15 with TRBJ1-2; D gene unclear. The CDR3 runs 14 residues. V lost 0 bases and J lost 8, with 13 bases in between. Per the germline V gene, CDR1 is LNHNV and CDR2 is YYDKDF (reference sequence). The CDR3 sequence: CATSRDWREGGYTF. In DNA form, the CDR3 reads TGTGCCACCAGCAGAGATTGGCGGGAGGGAGGCTACACCTTC.

The V call is TRBV7-2, the J call TRBJ1-2; the D gene is possibly TRBD1 (6 bases). Germline CDR1 is SGHTA and CDR2 is FQGNSA. The ends were cut back, 5 bases at V and 3 bases at J, with 10 bases in the middle. CDR3 length: 13 amino acids. The DNA for the CDR3 is TGTGCCAGCAGCAACACAGGGTACTATGGCTACACCTTC. Translated, it gives CASSNTGYYGYTF.